A selection of T cell receptor beta chains follows, all from one sample in a study of shared clonotypes between healthy human individuals. Using immunoSEQ multiplex PCR, the repertoire was profiled, and TCRdb retains in-frame clones only, with some absent. The repertoire includes some 2,000,000 clones, 85% to 95% of them detected once, and 0.13% sits in the top ten. The sample was naive CD4+ T cells sorted from blood. The receptors come from a man between 18 and 29 years old in good health. Each CDR3 is given with its conserved first and last residue.

TRBJ2-7 | TRBV30 | CAWSSDTLLYF
TRBJ2-3 | TRBV28 | CASSLALAGSRTQYF
TRBJ1-2 | TRBV6-5 | CASSSRGQVSGYTF
TRBJ2-3 | TRBV19 | CASSQRGWGDTQYF
TRBJ1-1 | TRBV28 | CASSSGRGRLTEAFF
TRBJ1-5 | TRBV28 | CASSPRENYMNQPQHF
TRBJ1-6 | TRBV6-6 | CATQGYNSPLHF
TRBJ1-1 | TRBV10-3 | CAISRGQGLHTEAFF
TRBJ2-1 | TRBV5-1 | CASSSGQTYNEQFF
TRBJ1-4 | TRBV6-5 | CASSFSNEKLFF
TRBJ2-5 | TRBV27 | CASRGRKTSGTETQYF
TRBJ2-7 | TRBV15 | CATSRDRNWRGAFYEQYF
TRBJ2-7 | TRBV6-5 | CASRLAPGQPYEQYF
TRBJ2-6 | TRBV9 | CASSVRSHPGRRDGSGANVLTF
TRBJ2-1 | TRBV7-2 | CASRPAGGLGNEQFF
TRBJ2-7 | TRBV4-1 | CASSQEVPYEQYF
TRBJ2-7 | TRBV5-1 | CASSASERQGYEQYF
TRBJ1-1 | TRBV11-3 | CASRRQGRFTEAFF
TRBJ2-5 | TRBV25-1 | CASTGETQYF
TRBJ2-1 | TRBV5-1 | CASSLVGEPYNEQFF
TRBJ2-7 | TRBV4-1 | CASSPRVNYEQYF
TRBJ2-5 | TRBV13 | CASSPILAGVSETQYF
TRBJ1-5 | TRBV7-6 | CASSLSRQGSQHF
TRBJ2-1 | TRBV18 | CASSPGLASYNEQFF
TRBJ1-6 | TRBV9 | CASSPRDGNSPLHF
TRBJ1-1 | TRBV5-5 | CASRFHPENTEAFF
TRBJ2-5 | TRBV5-4 | CASSLALVAGNQETQYF
TRBJ2-3 | TRBV4-3 | CASSQSGTSVTDTQYF
TRBJ1-2 | TRBV25-1 | CASSETASGGYGYTF
TRBJ2-3 | TRBV5-1 | CASSLVLARFTDTQYF
TRBJ1-2 | TRBV4-1 | CASSQGQGYGYTF
TRBJ1-2 | TRBV2 | CASSEWARQANYGYTF
TRBJ1-2 | TRBV10-3 | CANSGQGGYGYTF
TRBJ2-5 | TRBV7-9 | CASSLGPSANIMQETQYF
TRBJ2-3 | TRBV11-2 | CASSLHSGRRNTDTQYF
TRBJ1-1 | TRBV5-5 | CASSFRTGQGTEAFF
TRBJ1-2 | TRBV2 | CASSSRGAIPLSNYGYTF
TRBJ2-5 | TRBV25-1 | CASSLGRETQYF
TRBJ2-1 | TRBV6-1 | CASSERAITSYNEQFF
TRBJ2-1 | TRBV2 | CASTLLSSYNEQFF
TRBJ2-7 | TRBV11-2 | CASSPTAGGLGEQYF
TRBJ2-6 | TRBV5-1 | CASSQTGGAGANVLTF
TRBJ2-5 | TRBV7-9 | CASSLVSGSPQETQYF
TRBJ2-3 | TRBV5-1 | CASSPGLRTDTQYF
TRBJ2-7 | TRBV11-2 | CASSLFQGANEQYF
TRBJ1-1 | TRBV10-2 | CASKGGSNTEAFF
TRBJ1-1 | TRBV2 | CASSGDITEAFF
TRBJ2-2 | TRBV7-6 | CASSLIPGVFNTGELFF
TRBJ1-4 | TRBV28 | CASSLRTGLLQKLFF
TRBJ2-7 | TRBV9 | CASSVSSSGPYEQYF
TRBJ2-3 | TRBV7-2 | CASSFPGVRTDTQYF
TRBJ2-5 | TRBV7-2 | CASSWLKETQYF
TRBJ2-7 | TRBV5-1 | CASSLGPRTKAYEQYF
TRBJ1-4 | TRBV10-3 | CAITPGKSTNEKLFF